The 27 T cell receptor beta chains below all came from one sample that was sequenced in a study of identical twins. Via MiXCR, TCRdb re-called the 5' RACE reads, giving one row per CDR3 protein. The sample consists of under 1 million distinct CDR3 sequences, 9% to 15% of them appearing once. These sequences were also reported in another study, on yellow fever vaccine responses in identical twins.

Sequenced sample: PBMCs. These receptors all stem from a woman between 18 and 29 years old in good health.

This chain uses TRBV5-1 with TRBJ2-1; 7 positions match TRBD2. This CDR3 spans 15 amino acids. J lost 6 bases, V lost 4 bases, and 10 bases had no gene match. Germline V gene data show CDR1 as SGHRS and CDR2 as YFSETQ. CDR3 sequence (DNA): TGCGCCAGCAGCCTCGGGACTACCTCCGCCAATGAGCAGTTCTTC. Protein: CASSLGTTSANEQFF.

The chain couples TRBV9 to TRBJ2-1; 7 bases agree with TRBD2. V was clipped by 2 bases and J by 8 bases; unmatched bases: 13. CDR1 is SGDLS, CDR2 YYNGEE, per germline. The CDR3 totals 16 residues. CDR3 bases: TGTGCCAGCAGCGTCGCGGGACCAGCGGGAACAGATGAGCAGTTCTTC. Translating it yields CASSVAGPAGTDEQFF. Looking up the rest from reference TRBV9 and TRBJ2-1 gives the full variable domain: DSGVTQTPKHLITATGQRVTLRCSPRSGDLSVYWYQQSLDQGLQFLIQYYNGEERAKGNILERFSAQQFPDLHSELNLSSLELGDSALYFCASSVAGPAGTDEQFFGPGTRLTVL.

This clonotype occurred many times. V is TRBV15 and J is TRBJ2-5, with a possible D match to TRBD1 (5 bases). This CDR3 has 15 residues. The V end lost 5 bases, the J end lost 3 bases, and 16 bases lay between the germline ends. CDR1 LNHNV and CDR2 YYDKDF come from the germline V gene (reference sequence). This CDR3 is CATSPGLFREETQYF. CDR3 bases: TGTGCCACCAGCCCAGGGTTGTTTAGAGAAGAGACCCAGTACTTC.

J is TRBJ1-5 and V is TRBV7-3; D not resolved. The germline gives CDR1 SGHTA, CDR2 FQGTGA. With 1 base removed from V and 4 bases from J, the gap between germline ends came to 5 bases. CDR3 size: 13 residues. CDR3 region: CASSLNANQPQHF. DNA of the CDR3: TGTGCCAGCAGCTTAAACGCGAATCAGCCCCAGCATTTT.

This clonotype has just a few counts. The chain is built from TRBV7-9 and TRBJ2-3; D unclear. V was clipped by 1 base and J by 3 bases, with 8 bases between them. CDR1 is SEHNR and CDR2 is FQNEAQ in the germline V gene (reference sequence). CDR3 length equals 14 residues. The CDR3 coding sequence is TGTGCCAGCAGCTTAGTCCTGCAAACAGATACGCAGTATTTT. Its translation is CASSLVLQTDTQYF.

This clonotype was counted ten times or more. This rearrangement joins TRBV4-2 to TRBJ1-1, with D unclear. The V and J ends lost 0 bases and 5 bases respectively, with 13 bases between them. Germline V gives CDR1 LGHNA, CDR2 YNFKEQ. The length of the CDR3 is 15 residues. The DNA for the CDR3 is TGTGCCAGCAGCCAAGATCTGGGGAGTATTACTGAAGCTTTCTTT. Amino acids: CASSQDLGSITEAFF.

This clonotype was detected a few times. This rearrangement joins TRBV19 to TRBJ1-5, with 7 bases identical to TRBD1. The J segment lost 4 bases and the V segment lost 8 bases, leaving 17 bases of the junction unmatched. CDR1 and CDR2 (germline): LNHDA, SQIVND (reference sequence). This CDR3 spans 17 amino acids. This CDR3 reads CASGIPDRAGGNQPQHF. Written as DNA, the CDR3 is TGTGCCAGTGGGATACCAGACAGGGCCGGTGGGAATCAGCCCCAGCATTTT.

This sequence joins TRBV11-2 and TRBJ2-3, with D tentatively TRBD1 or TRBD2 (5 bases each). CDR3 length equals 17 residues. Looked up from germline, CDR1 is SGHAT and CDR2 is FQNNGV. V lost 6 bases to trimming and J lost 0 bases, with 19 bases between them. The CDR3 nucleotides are TGTGCCAGCAGACATCCTTTCCGGGGCCCTAGCACAGATACGCAGTATTTT. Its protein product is CASRHPFRGPSTDTQYF.

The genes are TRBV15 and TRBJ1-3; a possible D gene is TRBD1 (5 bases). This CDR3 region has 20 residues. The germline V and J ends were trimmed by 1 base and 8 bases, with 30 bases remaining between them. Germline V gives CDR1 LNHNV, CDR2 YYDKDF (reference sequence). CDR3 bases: TGTGCCACCAGCAGAGGGGCAGGGTTCGTGACAGAGTTGAGAAGGGACACCATATATTTT. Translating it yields CATSRGAGFVTELRRDTIYF.

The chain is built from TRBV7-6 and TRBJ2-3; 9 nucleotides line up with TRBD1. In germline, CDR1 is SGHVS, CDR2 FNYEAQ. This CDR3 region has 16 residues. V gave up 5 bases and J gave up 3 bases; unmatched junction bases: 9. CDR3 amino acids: CASSQGQGQFTDTQYF. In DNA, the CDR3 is TGTGCCAGCAGCCAAGGACAGGGGCAGTTTACAGATACGCAGTATTTT.

The CDR3 DNA sequence: TGTGCCAGCAGGACCGGGACAGACAACACCGGGGAGCTGTTTTTT. Translated: CASRTGTDNTGELFF. The chain uses TRBV11-2 and TRBJ2-2; 7 bases line up with TRBD1. The CDR3 sequence is 15 residues long. With V trimmed by 6 bases and J by 2 bases, 6 bases remained unmatched. From germline, CDR1 is SGHAT and CDR2 FQNNGV.

The CDR3 DNA reads as TGTGCCAGCAGCCCTCCGGGCGGGGGGGCTGGTACAGATACGCAGTATTTT. Residues: CASSPPGGGAGTDTQYF. J is TRBJ2-3 and V is TRBV11-2; 9 bases line up with TRBD2. Trimming cost V 5 bases and J 3 bases; bases outside gene matches: 12. Germline CDR1 SGHAT, CDR2 FQNNGV. CDR3 length: 17 residues.

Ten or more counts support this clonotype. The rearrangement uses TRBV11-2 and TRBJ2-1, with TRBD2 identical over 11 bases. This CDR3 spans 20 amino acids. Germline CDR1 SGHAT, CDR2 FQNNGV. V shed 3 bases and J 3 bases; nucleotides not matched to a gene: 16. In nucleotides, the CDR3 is TGTGCCAGCAGCTTTCGAGGTAGCGGGAGGGTCACTCCCAACTACAATGAGCAGTTCTTC. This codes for CASSFRGSGRVTPNYNEQFF.

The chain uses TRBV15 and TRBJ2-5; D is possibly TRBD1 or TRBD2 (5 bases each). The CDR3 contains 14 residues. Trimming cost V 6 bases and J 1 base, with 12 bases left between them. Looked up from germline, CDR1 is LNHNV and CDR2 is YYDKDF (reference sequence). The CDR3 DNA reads TGTGCCACCAGTGGACCAGGGACCCAAGAGACCCAGTACTTC. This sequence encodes CATSGPGTQETQYF.

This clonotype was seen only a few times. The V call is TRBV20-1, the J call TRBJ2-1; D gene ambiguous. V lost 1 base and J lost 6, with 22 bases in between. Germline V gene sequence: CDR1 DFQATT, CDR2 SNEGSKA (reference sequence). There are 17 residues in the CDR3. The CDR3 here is CSARGVGPRVEPNEQFF. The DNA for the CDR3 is TGCAGTGCTAGAGGGGTTGGTCCGAGAGTCGAGCCCAATGAGCAGTTCTTC.

DNA for the CDR3: TGTGCCAGCAGCTTATCCAGGGCCTCCTATGGCTACACCTTC. It translates to CASSLSRASYGYTF. The V gene is TRBV7-9, the J gene TRBJ1-2; D might be TRBD1 (5 bases). The V gene's germline CDR1 is SEHNR and CDR2 FQNEAQ (reference sequence). The CDR3 extends over 14 amino acids. V lost 2 bases and J lost 4, with 11 bases in between.

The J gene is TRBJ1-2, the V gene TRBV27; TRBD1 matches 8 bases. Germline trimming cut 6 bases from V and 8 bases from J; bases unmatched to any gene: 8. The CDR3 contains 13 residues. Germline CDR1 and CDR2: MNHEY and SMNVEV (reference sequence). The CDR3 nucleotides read TGTGCCAGCAGCACCTCAGGGGGCGAAGGCTACACCTTC. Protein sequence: CASSTSGGEGYTF.

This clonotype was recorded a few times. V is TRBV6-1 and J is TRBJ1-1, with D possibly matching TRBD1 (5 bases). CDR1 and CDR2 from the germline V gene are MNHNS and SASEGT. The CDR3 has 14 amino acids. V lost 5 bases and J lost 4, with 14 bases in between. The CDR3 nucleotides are TGTGCCAGCAGTCAGGGCCCCCGGGGCACTGAAGCTTTCTTT. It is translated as CASSQGPRGTEAFF.

The CDR3 protein is CSVEDADRGETQYF. The CDR3 DNA reads as TGCAGCGTTGAAGATGCGGACAGGGGAGAGACCCAGTACTTC. This chain links TRBV29-1 with TRBJ2-5; 9 bases agree with TRBD1. Germline lookup yields CDR1 SQVTM and CDR2 ANQGSEA. The CDR3 is made up of 14 amino acids. J lost 4 bases, V lost 0 bases, and 3 bases had no gene match. Looking up the rest from reference TRBV29-1 and TRBJ2-5 gives the full variable domain: SAVISQKPSRDICQRGTSLTIQCQVDSQVTMMFWYRQQPGQSLTLIATANQGSEATYESGFVIDKFPISRPNLTFSTLTVSNMSPEDSSIYLCSVEDADRGETQYFGPGTRLLVL.

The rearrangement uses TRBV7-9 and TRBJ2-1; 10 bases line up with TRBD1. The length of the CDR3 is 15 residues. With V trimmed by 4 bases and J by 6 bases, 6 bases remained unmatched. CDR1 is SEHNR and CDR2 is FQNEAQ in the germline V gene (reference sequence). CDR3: CASSSGDRGGNEQFF. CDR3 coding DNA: TGTGCCAGCAGCTCTGGGGACAGGGGCGGCAATGAGCAGTTCTTC. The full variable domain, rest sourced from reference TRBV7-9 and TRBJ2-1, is DTGVSQNPRHKITKRGQNVTFRCDPISEHNRLYWYRQTLGQGPEFLTYFQNEAQLEKSRLLSDRFSAERPKGSFSTLEIQRTEQGDSAMYLCASSSGDRGGNEQFFGPGTRLTVL.

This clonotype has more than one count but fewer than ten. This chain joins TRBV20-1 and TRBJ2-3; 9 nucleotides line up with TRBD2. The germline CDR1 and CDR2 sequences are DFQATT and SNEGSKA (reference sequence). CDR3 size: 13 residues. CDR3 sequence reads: CSRISGGQYTQYF. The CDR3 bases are TGCAGCAGAATTAGCGGGGGACAATATACGCAGTATTTT.

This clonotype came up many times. CDR3 sequence: CASTAGSNYNEQFF. CDR3 bases: TGTGCCAGCACGGCCGGGAGTAATTACAATGAGCAGTTCTTC. V usage is TRBV12-3 or TRBV12-4 and J usage is TRBJ2-1; D is possibly TRBD2 (6 bases). V was cut by 7 bases and J by 4 bases, with 14 bases left in between. This CDR3 is built from 14 residues.

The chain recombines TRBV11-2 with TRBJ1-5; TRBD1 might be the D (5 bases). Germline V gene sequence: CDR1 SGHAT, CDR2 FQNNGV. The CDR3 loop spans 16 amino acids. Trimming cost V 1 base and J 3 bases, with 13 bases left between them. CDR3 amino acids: CASSLGAGRLNQPQHF. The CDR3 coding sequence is TGTGCCAGCAGCTTAGGTGCGGGACGTCTCAATCAGCCCCAGCATTTT.

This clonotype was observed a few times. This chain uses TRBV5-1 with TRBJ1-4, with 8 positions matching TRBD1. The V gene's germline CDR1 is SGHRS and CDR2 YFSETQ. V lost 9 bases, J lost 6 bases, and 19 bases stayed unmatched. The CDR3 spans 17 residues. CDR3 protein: CANKPPEQTGVDEKLFF. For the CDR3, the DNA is TGCGCCAACAAACCACCTGAACAGACAGGGGTTGATGAAAAACTGTTTTTT.

This chain's CDR3 is CASSEQTGKPDEQFF. CDR3 DNA: TGTGCCAGCTCCGAACAAACGGGCAAGCCCGATGAGCAGTTCTTC. The chain uses TRBV7-2 and TRBJ2-1; D is uncertain. CDR3 length equals 15 residues. V lost 8 bases and J 8 bases, leaving 22 bases between the germline ends. CDR1 SGHTA and CDR2 FQGNSA come from the germline V gene.

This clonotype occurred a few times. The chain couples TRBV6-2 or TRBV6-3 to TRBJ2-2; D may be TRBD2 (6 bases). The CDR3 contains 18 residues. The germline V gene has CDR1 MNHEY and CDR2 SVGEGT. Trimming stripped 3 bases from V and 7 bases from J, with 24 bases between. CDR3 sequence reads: CASSYRLGVAAGHGELFF. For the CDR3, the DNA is TGTGCCAGCAGTTATCGTCTGGGAGTAGCGGCCGGTCACGGGGAGCTGTTTTTT.

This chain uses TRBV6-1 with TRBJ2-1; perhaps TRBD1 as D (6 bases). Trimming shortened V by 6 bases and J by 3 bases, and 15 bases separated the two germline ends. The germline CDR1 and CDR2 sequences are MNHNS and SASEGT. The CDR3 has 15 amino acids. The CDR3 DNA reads TGTGCCAGCAGGGACAGACAGGCAGGCTACAATGAGCAGTTCTTC. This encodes CASRDRQAGYNEQFF.